This TCR beta chain was captured in a study of blood T cell repertoires in COVID-19. Study-wide context: Samples representing acute and convalescent COVID-19 were sourced from the United States, Italy and Spain. PBMCs, B-cell-depleted T cells, or T cells were the source of the cDNA or gDNA that made up the material.

Study processing details: Amplification from reference gene primers served as the basis for estimated nucleated cell counts. The repertoire was sequenced with immunoSEQ multiplex PCR; TCRdb's copy has only in-frame clones and lacks some. For V, J and clone size, that table is used; D and trimming come from the DNA. The table lists around 150,000 clones, 80% to 90% of them singletons, with approximately 2.8% in the top ten. The V gene's germline CDR1 is MNHNY and CDR2 SVGAGI (reference sequence). V gave up 0 bases and J gave up 1 base; unmatched junction bases: 4. The CDR3 is 16 residues long. The chain uses TRBV6-6 and TRBJ2-7, with 9 bases aligning to TRBD2. The sequence was collected from a woman aged 60-75 years with active COVID-19. Sequenced: peripheral blood. The CDR3 coding sequence is TGTGCCAGCAGTTACTCGGCTAGCGGGACGTCCTACGAGCAGTACTTC. This sequence encodes CASSYSASGTSYEQYF.